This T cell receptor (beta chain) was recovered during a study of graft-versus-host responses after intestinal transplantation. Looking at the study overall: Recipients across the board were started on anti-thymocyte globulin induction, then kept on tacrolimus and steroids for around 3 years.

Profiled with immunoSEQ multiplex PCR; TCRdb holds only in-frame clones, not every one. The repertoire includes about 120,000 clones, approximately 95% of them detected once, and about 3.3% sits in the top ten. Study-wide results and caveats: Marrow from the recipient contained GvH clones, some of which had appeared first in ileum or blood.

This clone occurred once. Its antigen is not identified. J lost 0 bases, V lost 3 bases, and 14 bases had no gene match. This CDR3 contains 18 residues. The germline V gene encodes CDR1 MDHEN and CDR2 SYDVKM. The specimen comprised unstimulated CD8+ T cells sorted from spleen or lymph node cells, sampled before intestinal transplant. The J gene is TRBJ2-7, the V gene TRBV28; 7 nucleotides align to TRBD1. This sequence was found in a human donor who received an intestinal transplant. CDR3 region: CASSFVSGQAERSYEQYF. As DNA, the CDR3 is TGTGCCAGCAGTTTCGTCTCCGGACAGGCAGAACGCTCCTACGAGCAGTACTTC.